This note documents a single TCR beta chain sequence. A clone one base away is much larger, so this may be a read error. This sample was included in a study of blood T cell repertoires in COVID-19. Measured with immunoSEQ multiplex PCR; TCRdb has only the in-frame clones, and not every one. In the table there are roughly 100,000 clones, 80% to 90% of which are singletons. Germline V gene lookup returns CDR1 SGHAT and CDR2 FQNNGV. The ends lost 5 bases at V and 1 base at J; junction bases unmatched: 1. This CDR3 has 13 residues. The sample comprised peripheral blood. The sequence was obtained from a human donor in a cohort sampled during active COVID-19. The V gene is TRBV11-2, the J gene TRBJ1-1; TRBD1 matches 7 bases. CDR3 sequence reads: CASSRTGNTEAFF. CDR3 nucleotides: TGTGCCAGCAGCCGGACAGGGAACACTGAAGCTTTCTTT.